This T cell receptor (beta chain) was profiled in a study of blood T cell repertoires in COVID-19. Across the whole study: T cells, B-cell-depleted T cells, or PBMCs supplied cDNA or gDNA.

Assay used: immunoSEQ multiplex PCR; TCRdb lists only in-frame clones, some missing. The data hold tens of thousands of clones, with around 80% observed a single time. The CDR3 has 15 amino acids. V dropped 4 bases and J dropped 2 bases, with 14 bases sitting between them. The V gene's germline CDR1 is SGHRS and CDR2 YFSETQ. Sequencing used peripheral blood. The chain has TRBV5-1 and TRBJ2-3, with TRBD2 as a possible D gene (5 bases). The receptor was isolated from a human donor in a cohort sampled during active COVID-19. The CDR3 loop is CASSHRGPYTDTQYF. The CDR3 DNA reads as TGCGCCAGCAGCCATAGAGGGCCTTACACAGATACGCAGTATTTT.